A selection of T cell receptor beta chains follows, all from one sample in a study of blood T cell repertoires in COVID-19. Method: immunoSEQ multiplex PCR; TCRdb's copy keeps in-frame clones and lacks some. The sample lists approximately 300,000 clones; around 90% were seen once. What was sequenced was PBMCs or T cells enriched from blood (not recorded which). The source of these receptors is a man aged 60 to 75 who had recovered from COVID-19. The CDR3 runs from the conserved cysteine through the conserved F or W. D genes are given only for firm matches. For some rows the clone size is stated as once, few or many, or as a class when expanded; others skip it.

V: TRBV5-1; J: TRBJ2-2; size: -; D: -; DNA: TGCGCCAGCAGCTTGGCCTCCCCAGGGGCTTACTTGGGCGGGGAGCTGTTTTTT; CDR3: CASSLASPGAYLGGELFF
V: TRBV6-5; J: TRBJ2-5; size: -; D: -; DNA: TGTGCCAGCAGAGGTAGGGAGTATCAAGAGACCCAGTACTTC; CDR3: CASRGREYQETQYF
V: TRBV15; J: TRBJ2-3; size: -; D: -; DNA: TGTGCCACCAGCAGAGATTGGCCGGGGGACACAGATACGCAGTATTTT; CDR3: CATSRDWPGDTDTQYF
V: TRBV5-4; J: TRBJ1-4; size: -; D: -; DNA: TGTGCCAGCAGAAAAGCGGGGGGCAGGGAAAAACTGTTTTTT; CDR3: CASRKAGGREKLFF
V: TRBV19; J: TRBJ2-7; size: few; D: -; DNA: TGTGCCAGTAGTATAGGAGGTGGGACTCCTTACGAGCAGTACTTC; CDR3: CASSIGGGTPYEQYF
V: TRBV5-1; J: TRBJ2-7; size: -; D: TRBD1; DNA: TGCGCCAGCAGCTTGGTTACAGGGGGCAGTTACGAGCAGTACTTC; CDR3: CASSLVTGGSYEQYF
V: TRBV19; J: TRBJ1-2; size: -; D: -; DNA: TGTGCCAGTAGTGCAGACAGACCGACCTGGGGTTATGGCTACACCTTC; CDR3: CASSADRPTWGYGYTF
V: TRBV5-1; J: TRBJ2-7; size: -; D: -; DNA: TGCGCCAGCAGCGTGGACAACTACGAGCAGTACTTC; CDR3: CASSVDNYEQYF
V: TRBV6-5; J: TRBJ1-3; size: -; D: -; DNA: TGTGCCAGCAGGCACACGGCGGAAGGAGGAAACACCATATATTTT; CDR3: CASRHTAEGGNTIYF
V: TRBV7-9; J: TRBJ1-4; size: -; D: -; DNA: TGTGCCAGCAGCTTTACGAGGCAGGGGAATGAAAAACTGTTTTTT; CDR3: CASSFTRQGNEKLFF
V: TRBV9; J: TRBJ2-2; size: -; D: -; DNA: TGTGCCAGCAGAACGGGAAACACCGGGGAGCTGTTTTTT; CDR3: CASRTGNTGELFF
V: TRBV18; J: TRBJ1-5; size: many; D: -; DNA: TGTGCCAGCTCGCAACAGGGACATAGCAATCAGCCCCAGCATTTT; CDR3: CASSQQGHSNQPQHF
V: TRBV28; J: TRBJ2-2; size: -; D: -; DNA: TGTGCCAGCAGTTTATTAAAGGGGGGGACAGGGAACACCGGGGAGCTGTTTTTT; CDR3: CASSLLKGGTGNTGELFF
V: TRBV10-3; J: TRBJ1-6; size: -; D: -; DNA: TGTGCCATCAGGGTCGGAGGGGATTCACCCCTCCACTTT; CDR3: CAIRVGGDSPLHF
V: TRBV10-3; J: TRBJ2-3; size: few; D: TRBD1; DNA: TGTGCCATCAGCACACAGGGGAACACAGATACGCAGTATTTT; CDR3: CAISTQGNTDTQYF
V: TRBV3-1/TRBV3-2; J: TRBJ1-5; size: -; D: -; DNA: TGTGCCAGCAGCCTCGGACTCAATCAGCCCCAGCATTTT; CDR3: CASSLGLNQPQHF
V: TRBV24-1; J: TRBJ2-7; size: -; D: TRBD2; DNA: TGTGCCACCAGGCCATCGCGACTAGCGGGACTCACCTACGAGCAGTACTTC; CDR3: CATRPSRLAGLTYEQYF
V: TRBV7-2; J: TRBJ2-7; size: -; D: TRBD1; DNA: TGTGCCAGCAGTTGGATAGGGGGCTTTTACGAGCAGTACTTC; CDR3: CASSWIGGFYEQYF
V: TRBV28; J: TRBJ1-4; size: -; D: -; DNA: TGTGCCAGCCGCGGGGGGGCTGGGGAAAAACTGTTTTTT; CDR3: CASRGGAGEKLFF
V: TRBV2; J: TRBJ1-5; size: -; D: -; DNA: TGTGCCAGCAGTGGTCGGTCAAGGGGCCAGCCCCAGCATTTT; CDR3: CASSGRSRGQPQHF
V: TRBV24-1; J: TRBJ2-2; size: -; D: -; DNA: TGTGCCACCCGGAGCGGGTACACCGGGGAGCTGTTTTTT; CDR3: CATRSGYTGELFF
V: TRBV28; J: TRBJ2-1; size: -; D: -; DNA: TGTGCCAGCACCTCTGCAACCATCGGGCAGTTCTTC; CDR3: CASTSATIGQFF
V: TRBV4-1; J: TRBJ2-5; size: -; D: TRBD2; DNA: TGCGCCAGCAGCCAAGATCCGGGACTAGCGTTAGAGACCCAGTACTTC; CDR3: CASSQDPGLALETQYF
V: TRBV4-1; J: TRBJ2-5; size: once; D: TRBD2; DNA: TGCGCCAGCAGCCAAGGTGGTAGTAGCGGGGTTCAAGAGACCCAGTACTTC; CDR3: CASSQGGSSGVQETQYF
V: TRBV18; J: TRBJ2-5; size: -; D: -; DNA: TGTGCCAGCTTTCGTGGGGGGAGCGGAGAGACCCAGTACTTC; CDR3: CASFRGGSGETQYF
V: TRBV7-3; J: TRBJ2-3; size: -; D: TRBD2; DNA: TGTGCCAGCAGCTTAAGGGGACTAGCGGGAGATGGTAGCACAGATACGCAGTATTTT; CDR3: CASSLRGLAGDGSTDTQYF
V: TRBV7-8; J: TRBJ1-2; size: -; D: -; DNA: TGTGCCAGCAGCTTAGACCAGGGCGTGGGCTACACCTTC; CDR3: CASSLDQGVGYTF
V: TRBV6-5; J: TRBJ1-1; size: -; D: TRBD1; DNA: TGTGCCAGCAGGGGAGGACAGGGGAACACTGAAGCTTTCTTT; CDR3: CASRGGQGNTEAFF
V: TRBV6-5; J: TRBJ1-3; size: -; D: -; DNA: TGTGCCAGCAGTCGAGGGGGTCCGGGAAACACCATATATTTT; CDR3: CASSRGGPGNTIYF
V: TRBV28; J: TRBJ2-1; size: once; D: TRBD2; DNA: TGTGCCAGCACCGGACTAGCGGGAGGGCCTATGTATGAGCAGTTCTTC; CDR3: CASTGLAGGPMYEQFF
V: TRBV7-2; J: TRBJ1-5; size: -; D: -; DNA: TGTGCCAGCAGCTCCCCCGACCGAGGGGGGGATCAGCCCCAGCATTTT; CDR3: CASSSPDRGGDQPQHF